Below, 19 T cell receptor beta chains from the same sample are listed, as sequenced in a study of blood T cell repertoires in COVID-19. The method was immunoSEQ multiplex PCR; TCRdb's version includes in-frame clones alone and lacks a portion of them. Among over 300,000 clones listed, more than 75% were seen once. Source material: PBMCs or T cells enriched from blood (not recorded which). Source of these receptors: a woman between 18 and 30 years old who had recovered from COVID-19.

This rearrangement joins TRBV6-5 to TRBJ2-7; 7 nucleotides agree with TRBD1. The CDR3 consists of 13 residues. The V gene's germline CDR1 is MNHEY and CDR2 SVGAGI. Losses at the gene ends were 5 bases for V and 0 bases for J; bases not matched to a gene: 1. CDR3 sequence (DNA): TGTGCCAGCAGTCAGGGGGTCTCCTACGAGCAGTACTTC. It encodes CASSQGVSYEQYF.

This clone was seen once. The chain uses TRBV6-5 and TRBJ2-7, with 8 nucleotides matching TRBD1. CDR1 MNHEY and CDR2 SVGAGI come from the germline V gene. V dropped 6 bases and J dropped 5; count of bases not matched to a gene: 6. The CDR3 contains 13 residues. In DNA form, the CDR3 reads TGTGCCAGCAGGGCAGGACAGGGCCACGAGCAGTACTTC. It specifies CASRAGQGHEQYF.

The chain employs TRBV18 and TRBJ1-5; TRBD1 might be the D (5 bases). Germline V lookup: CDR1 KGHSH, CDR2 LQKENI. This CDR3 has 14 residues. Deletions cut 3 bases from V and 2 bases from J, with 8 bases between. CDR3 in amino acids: CASSPKGGNQPQHF. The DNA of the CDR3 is TGTGCCAGCTCACCTAAAGGGGGCAATCAGCCCCAGCATTTT.

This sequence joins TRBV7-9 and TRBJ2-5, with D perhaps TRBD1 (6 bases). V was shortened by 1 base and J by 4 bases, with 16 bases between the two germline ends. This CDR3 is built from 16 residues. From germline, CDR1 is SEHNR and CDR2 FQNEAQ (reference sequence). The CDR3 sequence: CASSLGGLGALETQYF. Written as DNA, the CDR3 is TGTGCCAGCAGCTTAGGGGGATTGGGGGCATTAGAGACCCAGTACTTC.

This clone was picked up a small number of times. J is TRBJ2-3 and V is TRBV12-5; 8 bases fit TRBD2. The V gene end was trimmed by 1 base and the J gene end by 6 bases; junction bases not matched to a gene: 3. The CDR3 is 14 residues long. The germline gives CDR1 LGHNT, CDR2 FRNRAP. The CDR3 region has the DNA TGTGCTAGTGGTTTGGGTAGCGGGACTGATACGCAGTATTTT. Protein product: CASGLGSGTDTQYF.

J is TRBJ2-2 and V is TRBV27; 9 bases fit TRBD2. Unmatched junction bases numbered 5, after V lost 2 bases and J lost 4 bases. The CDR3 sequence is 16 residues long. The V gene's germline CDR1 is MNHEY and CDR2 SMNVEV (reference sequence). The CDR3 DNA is TGTGCCAGCAGTTTAGGTCTAGCGGGGTTCACCGGGGAGCTGTTTTTT. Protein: CASSLGLAGFTGELFF.

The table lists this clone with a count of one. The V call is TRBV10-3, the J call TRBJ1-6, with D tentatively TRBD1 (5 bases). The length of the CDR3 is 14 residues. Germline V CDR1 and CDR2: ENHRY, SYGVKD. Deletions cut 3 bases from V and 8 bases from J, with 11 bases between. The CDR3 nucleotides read TGTGCCATCAGTGAAACCAGGGAGGATTCACCCCTCCACTTT. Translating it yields CAISETREDSPLHF.

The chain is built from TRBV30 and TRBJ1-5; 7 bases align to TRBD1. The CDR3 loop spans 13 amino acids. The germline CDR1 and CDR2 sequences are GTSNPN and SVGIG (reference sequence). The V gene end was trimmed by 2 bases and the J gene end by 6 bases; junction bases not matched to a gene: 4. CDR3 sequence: CAWSTGAFQPQHF. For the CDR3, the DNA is TGTGCCTGGAGTACAGGGGCCTTTCAGCCCCAGCATTTT.

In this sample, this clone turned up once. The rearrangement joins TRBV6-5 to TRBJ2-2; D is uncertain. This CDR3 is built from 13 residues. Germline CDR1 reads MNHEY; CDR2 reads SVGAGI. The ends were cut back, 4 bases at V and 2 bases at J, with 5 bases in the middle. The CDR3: CASSFSNTGELFF. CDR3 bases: TGTGCCAGCAGTTTTTCTAACACCGGGGAGCTGTTTTTT.

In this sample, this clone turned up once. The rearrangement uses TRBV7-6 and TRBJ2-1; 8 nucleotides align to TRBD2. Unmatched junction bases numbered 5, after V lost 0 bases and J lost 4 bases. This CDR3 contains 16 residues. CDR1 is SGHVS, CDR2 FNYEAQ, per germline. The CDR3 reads CASSLAVSGSYNEQFF. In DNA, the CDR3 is TGTGCCAGCAGCTTAGCCGTCAGCGGGAGTTACAATGAGCAGTTCTTC.

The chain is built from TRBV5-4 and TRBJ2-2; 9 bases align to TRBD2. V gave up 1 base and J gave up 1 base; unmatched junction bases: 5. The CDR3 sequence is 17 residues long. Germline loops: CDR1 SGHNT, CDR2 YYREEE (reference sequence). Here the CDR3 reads CASSLRSSGENTGELFF. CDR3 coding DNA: TGTGCCAGCAGCTTGAGGTCTAGCGGGGAGAACACCGGGGAGCTGTTTTTT.

CDR3 nucleotide sequence: TGTGCCAGCAGTGAGGGGGCGGGAGGGCCCTACAATGAGCAGTTCTTC. Translation: CASSEGAGGPYNEQFF. V gene TRBV9 combines with J gene TRBJ2-1, with TRBD2 matching 9 bases. Trimming took 5 bases from V and 2 from J; bases not matched to a gene: 8. Germline V CDR1 and CDR2: SGDLS, YYNGEE. There are 16 residues in the CDR3.

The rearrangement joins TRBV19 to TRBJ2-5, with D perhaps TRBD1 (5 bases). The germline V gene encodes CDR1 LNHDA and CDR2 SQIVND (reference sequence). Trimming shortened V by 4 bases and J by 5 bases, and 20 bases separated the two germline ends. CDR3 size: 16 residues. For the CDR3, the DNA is TGTGCCAGTAGTAACCGGCCAGGACGGCCAGGGGAGACCCAGTACTTC. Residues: CASSNRPGRPGETQYF. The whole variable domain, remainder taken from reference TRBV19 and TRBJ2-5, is DGGITQSPKYLFRKEGQNVTLSCEQNLNHDAMYWYRQDPGQGLRLIYYSQIVNDFQKGDIAEGYSVSREKKESFPLTVTSAQKNPTAFYLCASSNRPGRPGETQYFGPGTRLLVL.

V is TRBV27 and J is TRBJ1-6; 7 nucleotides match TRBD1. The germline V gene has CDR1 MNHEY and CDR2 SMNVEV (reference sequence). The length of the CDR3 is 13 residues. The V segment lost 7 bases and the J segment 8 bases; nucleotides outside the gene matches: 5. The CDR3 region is CASNSDRDSPLHF. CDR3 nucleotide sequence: TGTGCCAGCAACTCCGACAGGGATTCACCCCTCCACTTT.

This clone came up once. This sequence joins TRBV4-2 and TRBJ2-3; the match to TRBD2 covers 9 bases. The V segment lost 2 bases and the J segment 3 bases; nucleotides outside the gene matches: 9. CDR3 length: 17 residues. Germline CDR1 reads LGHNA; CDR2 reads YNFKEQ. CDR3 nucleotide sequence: TGTGCCAGCAGCCAACCGGCCGGGACTAGCTCTACAGATACGCAGTATTTT. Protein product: CASSQPAGTSSTDTQYF.

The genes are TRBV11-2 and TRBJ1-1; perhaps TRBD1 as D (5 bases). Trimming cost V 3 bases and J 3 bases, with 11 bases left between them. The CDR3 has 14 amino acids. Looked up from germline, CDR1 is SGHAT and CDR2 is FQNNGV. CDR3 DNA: TGTGCCAGCAGCTTTGTCCCGGGGGACACTGAAGCTTTCTTT. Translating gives CASSFVPGDTEAFF.

The CDR3 spells CAWTLRGVGNTEAFF. The CDR3 region has the DNA TGTGCCTGGACCCTCCGGGGGGTCGGGAACACTGAAGCTTTCTTT. V usage is TRBV30 and J usage is TRBJ1-1; perhaps TRBD1 as D (5 bases). Germline assignment: CDR1 GTSNPN and CDR2 SVGIG (reference sequence). The CDR3 has 15 amino acids. Trimming left V 4 bases short and J 1 base short, with 16 bases between.

CDR3 bases: TGCGCCAGCAGTCCTGGGGGACTAGCGGAACCAGATACGCAGTATTTT. Residues: CASSPGGLAEPDTQYF. The rearrangement uses TRBV10-1 and TRBJ2-3, with 11 nucleotides matching TRBD2. The trim removed 5 bases at V and 4 bases at J, leaving 8 bases unmatched. The germline CDR1 and CDR2 sequences are WNHNN and SYGVQD (reference sequence). This CDR3 is built from 16 residues.

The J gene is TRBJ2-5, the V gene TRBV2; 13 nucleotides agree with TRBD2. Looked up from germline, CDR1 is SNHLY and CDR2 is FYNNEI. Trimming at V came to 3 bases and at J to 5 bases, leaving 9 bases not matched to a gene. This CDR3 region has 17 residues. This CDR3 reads CASSDTSGGAYRETQYF. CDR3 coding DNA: TGTGCCAGCAGTGATACTAGCGGGGGGGCGTATCGGGAGACCCAGTACTTC.